These T cell receptor beta chains were read from a single sample in a study of blood T cell repertoires in COVID-19. The method was immunoSEQ multiplex PCR; TCRdb's version includes in-frame clones alone and lacks a portion of them. The sample includes approximately 390,000 clones, approximately 87% of them seen just once. The sequenced sample consisted of PBMCs or T cells enriched from blood (not recorded which). The receptors here all came from a woman aged 45-65 years who had recovered from COVID-19. CDR3s include the opening cysteine and the closing phenylalanine or tryptophan. A D gene is named only where the DNA matches it firmly. Some rows mark clone size as missing; the rest say once, few, many or name a class of expanded clone.

>NA|NA|TRBV27|16|TRBJ1-5
CASSYRLPGLNQPQHF
TGTGCCAGCAGTTACCGATTACCCGGACTTAATCAGCCCCAGCATTTT
>NA|TRBD1|TRBV11-2|15|TRBJ1-2
CASNRLVSGGFGYTF
TGTGCCAGCAACCGTCTCGTTTCAGGGGGCTTCGGCTACACCTTC
>few|NA|TRBV4-1|16|TRBJ1-4
CASSLGTLSTNEKLFF
TGCGCCAGCAGCCTTGGGACTTTATCAACTAATGAAAAACTGTTTTTT
>NA|NA|TRBV5-1|14|TRBJ2-2
CASSFQGNTGELFF
TGCGCCAGCAGCTTTCAGGGGAACACCGGGGAGCTGTTTTTT
>NA|NA|TRBV6-2/TRBV6-3|13|TRBJ1-2
CASSLGGSSGYTF
TGTGCCAGCAGTTTGGGGGGGTCAAGTGGCTACACCTTC
>NA|NA|TRBV6-5|11|TRBJ1-1
CASTKNTEAFF
TGTGCCAGCACCAAGAACACTGAAGCTTTCTTT
>NA|TRBD1|TRBV5-5|12|TRBJ1-1
CASSLGTGEAFF
TGTGCCAGCAGCCTAGGGACAGGTGAAGCTTTCTTT
>NA|NA|TRBV7-9|13|TRBJ1-2
CASRGAANYGYTF
TGTGCCAGCCGGGGGGCCGCTAACTATGGCTACACCTTC
>NA|NA|TRBV19|15|TRBJ2-3
CASKDLGSGTDTQYF
TGTGCCAGTAAAGACCTGGGGAGTGGCACAGATACGCAGTATTTT
>NA|TRBD1|TRBV5-4|15|TRBJ2-1
CASSPGQGAGDEQFF
TGTGCCAGCAGCCCGGGACAGGGAGCGGGCGATGAGCAGTTCTTC
>NA|NA|TRBV12-3/TRBV12-4|13|TRBJ2-7
CASSRRTVYEQYF
TGTGCCAGCAGTCGTCGGACAGTCTACGAGCAGTACTTC
>NA|NA|TRBV7-2|15|TRBJ1-6
CASSLEGREGSPLHF
TGTGCCAGCAGCTTAGAAGGGCGGGAGGGTTCACCCCTCCACTTT
>once|TRBD2|TRBV7-2|16|TRBJ2-1
CASSLADSGGAGEQFF
TGTGCCAGCAGCTTAGCTGATAGCGGGGGGGCGGGTGAGCAGTTCTTC
>NA|NA|TRBV6-1|18|TRBJ1-3
CASSEAGRRTAFGNTIYF
TGTGCCAGCAGTGAAGCGGGCAGACGCACCGCTTTTGGAAACACCATATATTTT
>once|NA|TRBV4-3|15|TRBJ1-1
CASSQGGGVNTEAFF
TGCGCCAGCAGCCAAGGGGGAGGGGTGAACACTGAAGCTTTCTTT
>once|TRBD2|TRBV27|18|TRBJ2-1
CASSLYPSGGASDNEQFF
TGTGCCAGCAGTTTATACCCTAGCGGGGGGGCCTCGGACAATGAGCAGTTCTTC
>NA|NA|TRBV28|14|TRBJ1-5
CASRSGVYRQPQHF
TGTGCCAGCCGTTCGGGGGTATACAGGCAGCCCCAGCATTTT
>once|NA|TRBV29-1|14|TRBJ1-1
CSVESPGRVTEAFF
TGCAGCGTTGAATCCCCCGGGAGGGTCACTGAAGCTTTCTTT
>NA|TRBD1|TRBV4-1|13|TRBJ1-2
CASSGQGTYGYTF
TGCGCCAGCAGCGGACAGGGTACCTATGGCTACACCTTC
>few|NA|TRBV3-1/TRBV3-2|15|TRBJ1-3
CASSLKQGTGNTIYF
TGTGCCAGCAGTTTAAAACAGGGCACTGGAAACACCATATATTTT
>once|NA|TRBV28|13|TRBJ1-6
CASGGQINSPLHF
TGTGCCAGCGGCGGACAGATCAATTCACCCCTCCACTTT
>few|TRBD2|TRBV19|13|TRBJ2-7
CASSIRAGEEQYF
TGTGCCAGTAGTATACGAGCGGGGGAGGAGCAGTACTTC
>NA|NA|TRBV6-5|12|TRBJ2-1
CASSSGLGEQFF
TGTGCCAGCAGCTCGGGACTTGGTGAGCAGTTCTTC
>NA|TRBD2|TRBV14|15|TRBJ2-7
CASSQGLAVYYEQYF
TGTGCCAGCAGCCAGGGACTAGCGGTTTATTACGAGCAGTACTTC
>NA|NA|TRBV5-6|17|TRBJ2-2
CASSLLHPLSTTGELFF
TGTGCCAGCAGCTTGCTCCACCCCCTTTCTACCACCGGGGAGCTGTTTTTT
>NA|NA|TRBV10-3|14|TRBJ1-2
CAISPGQTPGGYTF
TGTGCCATCAGTCCGGGACAAACTCCGGGTGGCTACACCTTC
>once|NA|TRBV4-3|18|TRBJ2-7
CASSQDRFVERSSYEQYF
TGCGCCAGCAGCCAAGATCGTTTCGTGGAACGGAGCTCCTACGAGCAGTACTTC
>NA|NA|TRBV6-5|11|TRBJ1-1
CASSQGWKAFF
TGTGCCAGCAGTCAGGGGTGGAAAGCTTTCTTT
>NA|NA|TRBV7-2|13|TRBJ1-1
CASSGPGETEAFF
TGTGCCAGCAGCGGCCCAGGGGAGACTGAAGCTTTCTTT